The clone carrying this T cell receptor beta chain has a handful of counts. What it binds is unknown. These data come from a study of cytomegalovirus exposure and HLA in healthy donors. Study conclusions and caveats: Rare TCR sequences dominated, though some public TCRs recurred in many donors.

It was with 60 Vbeta and 13 Jbeta primers that the PCR ran. Here immunoSEQ multiplex PCR was the method, and the copy in TCRdb shows in-frame clones only, minus some. The sample has around 67,000 clones, around 80% seen once. Germline V gene lookup returns CDR1 LNHDA and CDR2 SQIVND (reference sequence). The CDR3 consists of 13 residues. Trimming removed 9 bases from V and 3 bases from J, with 13 bases in between. The genes are TRBV19 and TRBJ2-3; weak D call: TRBD1 (6 bases). Sequencing was done on a sample of PBMCs. This receptor was identified in a woman younger than 45 in good health and CMV-seropositive. CDR3 region: CASSAGETDTQYF. The CDR3 DNA reads TGTGCCAGCTCGGCAGGGGAAACAGATACGCAGTATTTT.